This TCR beta chain came from a study of blood T cell repertoires in COVID-19. The repertoire was sequenced with immunoSEQ multiplex PCR; TCRdb's copy has only in-frame clones and lacks some. The sample records 35,000 to 50,000 clones, around 75% being singletons. This CDR3 region has 13 residues. Trimming took off 1 base at V and 6 bases at J, with 9 bases between the two ends. In germline, CDR1 is LNHDA, CDR2 SQIVND (reference sequence). The rearrangement links TRBV19 to TRBJ1-1; D may be TRBD1 (6 bases). What was sequenced was peripheral blood. The source is a man older than 75 with acute or convalescent COVID-19. The CDR3, as DNA: TGTGCCAGTAGTATAGGGGGGCTCCCTGAAGCTTTCTTT. Protein product: CASSIGGLPEAFF.